This section outlines one TCR beta chain sequence together with its context. What it binds is not known. This record comes from a study of a mutant IDH1 vaccine in newly diagnosed glioma. Using immunoSEQ multiplex PCR, the repertoire was profiled, and TCRdb retains in-frame clones only, with some absent. Of about 11,000 clones listed, about four fifths were seen once; the top ten hold roughly 18%. The CDR3 loop spans 15 amino acids. The ends were cut back, 0 bases at V and 4 bases at J, with 12 bases in the middle. CDR1 is SGHDN and CDR2 is FVKESK in the germline V gene. Time point specified: week 47, end of study. The investigators gave 300 ug of mutant IDH1 20-mer peptide in each vaccine dose, together with topical imiquimod.

The TCR comes from a young man with glioma. This rearrangement joins TRBV14 to TRBJ1-2; perhaps TRBD1 as D (6 bases). Sequences were derived from PBMCs, sampled from a glioma patient whose treatment included an IDH1 peptide vaccine. This chain's CDR3 is CASSQDPQGLYGYTF. The CDR3, as DNA: TGTGCCAGCAGCCAAGATCCACAGGGCCTCTATGGCTACACCTTC. The full variable domain, its missing parts supplied by reference TRBV14 and TRBJ1-2, is EAGVTQFPSHSVIEKGQTVTLRCDPISGHDNLYWYRRVMGKEIKFLLHFVKESKQDESGMPNNRFLAERTGGTYSTLKVQPAELEDSGVYFCASSQDPQGLYGYTFGSGTRLTVV.